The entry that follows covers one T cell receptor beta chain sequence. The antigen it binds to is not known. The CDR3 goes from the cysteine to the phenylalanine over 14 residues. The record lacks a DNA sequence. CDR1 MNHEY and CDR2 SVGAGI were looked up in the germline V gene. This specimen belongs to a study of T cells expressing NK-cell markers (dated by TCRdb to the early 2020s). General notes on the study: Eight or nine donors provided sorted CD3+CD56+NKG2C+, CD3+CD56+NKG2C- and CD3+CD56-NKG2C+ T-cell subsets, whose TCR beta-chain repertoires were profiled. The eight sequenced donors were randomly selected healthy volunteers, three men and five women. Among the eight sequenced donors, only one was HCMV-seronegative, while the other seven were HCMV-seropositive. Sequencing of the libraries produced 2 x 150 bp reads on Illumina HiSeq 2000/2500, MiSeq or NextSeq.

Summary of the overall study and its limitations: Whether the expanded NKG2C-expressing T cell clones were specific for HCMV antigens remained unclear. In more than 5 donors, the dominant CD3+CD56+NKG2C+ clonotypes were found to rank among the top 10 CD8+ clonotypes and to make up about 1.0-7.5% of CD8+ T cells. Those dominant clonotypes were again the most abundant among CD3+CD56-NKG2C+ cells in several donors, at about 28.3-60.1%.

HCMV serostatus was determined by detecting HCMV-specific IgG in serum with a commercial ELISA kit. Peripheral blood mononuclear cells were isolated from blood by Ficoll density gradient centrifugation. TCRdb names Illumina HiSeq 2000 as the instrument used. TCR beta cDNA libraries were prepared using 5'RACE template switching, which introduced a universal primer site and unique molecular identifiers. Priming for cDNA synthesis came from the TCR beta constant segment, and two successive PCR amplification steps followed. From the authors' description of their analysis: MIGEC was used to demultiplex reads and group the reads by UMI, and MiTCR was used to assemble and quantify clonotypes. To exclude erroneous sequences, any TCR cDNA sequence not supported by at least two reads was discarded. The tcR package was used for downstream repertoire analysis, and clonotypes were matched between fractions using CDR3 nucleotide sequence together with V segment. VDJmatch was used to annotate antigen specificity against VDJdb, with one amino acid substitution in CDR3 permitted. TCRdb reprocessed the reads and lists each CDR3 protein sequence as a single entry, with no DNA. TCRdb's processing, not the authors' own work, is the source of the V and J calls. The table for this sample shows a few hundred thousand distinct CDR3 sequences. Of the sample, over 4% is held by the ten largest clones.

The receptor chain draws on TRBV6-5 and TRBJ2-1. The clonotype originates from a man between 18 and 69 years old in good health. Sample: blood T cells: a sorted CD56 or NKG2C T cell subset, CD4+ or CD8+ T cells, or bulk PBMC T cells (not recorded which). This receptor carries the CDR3 CASSSQSVFDEQFF.